This T cell receptor (beta chain) was sequenced in a study of T cells after yellow fever vaccination (dated by TCRdb to the late 2010s). General notes on the study: The SMART-Seq v4 Ultra Low Input RNA kit was used to prepare libraries from fractions with low cell numbers. To follow T-cell clones before and after primary and booster YFV17D yellow fever vaccination, bulk TCR alpha and beta repertoires were sequenced over time. Two healthy male donors made up the cohort, one aged 18 to 29 years and the other aged 30 to 40 years. Bulk PBMC replicates and cell subsets were isolated from blood drawn at multiple timepoints before and after both primary and secondary immunization.

Broader findings and caveats from the paper: Computational filtering was needed because FACS-sorted repertoires could contain abundant contaminating clonotypes from the bulk population. The study included only two donors, which limits how far the findings can be generalized. The secondary T-cell response was found to be weaker but faster than the primary response, with a peak reached on day 5 rather than on day 15. Most clones expanded after primary vaccination were re-detected after the booster (approximately 96% of CD4 and approximately 89% of CD8), suggesting broad memory maintenance. A small fraction of clonotypes appeared in both the CD4 and CD8 compartments, likely as a result of convergent recombination.

The treatment or condition label corresponds to: live attenuated yellow fever vaccine strain. A standard Ficoll-Paque protocol was used to isolate PBMCs from peripheral blood. Dynabeads CD4 and CD8 positive selection kits were used to isolate the CD4 and CD8 T-cell fractions. TriZol was used to extract RNA from bulk PBMCs, from CD4 and CD8 fractions, and from dextramer-positive and dextramer-negative fractions. TCR cDNA was synthesized by 5'RACE template switching, which introduced a universal primer site and unique molecular identifiers. Priming for cDNA synthesis came from both the TCR alpha and TCR beta constant segments. Library amplification used two PCR steps, and the second PCR step added sample barcodes and sequencing adapters. Sequencing of the libraries was done on either Illumina HiSeq 2500 (2x100 bp) or NovaSeq (2x150 bp). The study's own analysis went as follows. Reads were demultiplexed and collapsed into UMI consensus sequences with MIGEC, and V(D)J alignment was performed with MiXCR. Using edgeR on replicate PBMC samples, clonotypes were called vaccine-responding if FDR was below 0.01 and the log2 fold change was above 5 up to day 15. CD4 or CD8 identity was assigned to each bulk clonotype according to whether the clonotype was present at higher abundance in the sequenced CD4 repertoire or the sequenced CD8 repertoire. TCRdb cleaned the public reads at Q25 with fastp, built clones with MiXCR and kept in-frame beta chains. Rows are unified per CDR3 protein, each entry keeping the most common DNA and genes. It is TCRdb's table, rather than the study itself, that gives the V and J calls and clone size. The sample contains 250,000 or so distinct CDR3 sequences, approximately 6.7% of them found a single time. The ten largest clones add up to 1.1% of the sample.

This clonotype was observed at least ten times. Its target antigen remains unknown. Per-base quality was not reported, and no clone a single base away is much larger than it. The junction carries 3 bases between V and J, which are trimmed by 0 bases and 4 bases respectively. CDR1 and CDR2 are read off the germline V gene (reference sequence) as LNHNV and YYDKDF. From the cysteine through the phenylalanine, the CDR3 covers 12 amino acids. CDR3 DNA is the only sequence kept; it has 36 bases, read in frame from the first base. The TCR comes from a man aged 25 to 40 who received the YFV17D yellow fever vaccine. The sequencing here drew on CD4+ T cells sorted from PBMCs, taken on the day of the yellow fever booster vaccination. The sequence joins TRBV15 to TRBJ1-1; a confident D gene designation cannot be given. The DNA reads as follows: TGTGCCACCAGCAGAGAAACCACTGAAGCTTTCTTT. It is translated as CATSRETTEAFF.